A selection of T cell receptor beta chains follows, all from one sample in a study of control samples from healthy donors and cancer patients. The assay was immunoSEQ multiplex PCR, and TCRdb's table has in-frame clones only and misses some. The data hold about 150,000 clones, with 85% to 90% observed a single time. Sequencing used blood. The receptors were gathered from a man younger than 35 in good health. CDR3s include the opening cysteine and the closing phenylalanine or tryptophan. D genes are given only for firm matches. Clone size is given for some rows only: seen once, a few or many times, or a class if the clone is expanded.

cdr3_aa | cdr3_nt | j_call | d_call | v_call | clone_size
CASSPLTGIEWDGYTF | TGTGCCAGCAGCCCCCTGACAGGAATAGAATGGGATGGCTACACCTTC | TRBJ1-2 | . | TRBV7-9 | .
CASSLTGTTGELFF | TGTGCCAGCAGCTTGACAGGGACCACCGGGGAGCTGTTTTTT | TRBJ2-2 | TRBD1 | TRBV7-6 | .
CASSEALDRRTYNSPLHF | TGTGCCAGCAGTGAAGCGCTAGACAGGAGAACCTATAATTCACCCCTCCACTTT | TRBJ1-6 | . | TRBV6-1 | .
CASSERGDRDETQYF | TGTGCCAGCAGTGAAAGGGGAGACAGGGATGAGACCCAGTACTTC | TRBJ2-5 | TRBD1 | TRBV2 | .
CASNTGRSPLHF | TGTGCCAGCAACACAGGGAGATCACCCCTCCACTTT | TRBJ1-6 | . | TRBV6-5 | .
CASSLSGGVDEQFF | TGTGCCAGCAGTTTAAGCGGGGGAGTTGATGAGCAGTTCTTC | TRBJ2-1 | TRBD2 | TRBV27 | many
CAWSVRNSPLHF | TGTGCCTGGAGTGTACGTAATTCACCCCTCCACTTT | TRBJ1-6 | . | TRBV30 | .
CASSLAGVDNSPLHF | TGTGCCAGCAGCTTAGCCGGGGTGGATAATTCACCCCTCCACTTT | TRBJ1-6 | . | TRBV7-9 | .
CASRGTGGMAEAFF | TGTGCCAGCAGGGGGACGGGCGGGATGGCTGAAGCTTTCTTT | TRBJ1-1 | . | TRBV3-1/TRBV3-2 | .
CASSLPATGETF | TGTGCCAGCAGTTTACCTGCGACAGGGGAGACCTTC | TRBJ1-2 | TRBD1 | TRBV12-3/TRBV12-4 | .
CASSTYRGQGIELRENEKLFF | TGTGCCAGCAGCACCTACAGGGGGCAAGGAATAGAATTGAGGGAGAATGAAAAACTGTTTTTT | TRBJ1-4 | TRBD1 | TRBV7-9 | .
CASSLGQGWYEQYF | TGTGCCAGCAGCTTGGGACAGGGGTGGTACGAGCAGTACTTC | TRBJ2-7 | TRBD1 | TRBV11-2 | .
CSVKDRGRGLGKNIQYF | TGCAGCGTTAAGGACAGGGGGCGCGGGTTGGGCAAAAACATTCAGTACTTC | TRBJ2-4 | TRBD1 | TRBV29-1 | .
CASSHQGLGTEAFF | TGTGCCAGCAGTCATCAGGGGTTGGGAACTGAAGCTTTCTTT | TRBJ1-1 | . | TRBV6-5 | .
CASSFHGQGVNYGYTF | TGTGCCAGCAGTTTTCACGGACAGGGGGTTAACTATGGCTACACCTTC | TRBJ1-2 | TRBD1 | TRBV28 | .
CASRGSGQSYEQYF | TGTGCCAGCCGAGGATCGGGACAGTCCTACGAGCAGTACTTC | TRBJ2-7 | TRBD1 | TRBV6-6 | once
CASSYKPGQSNYEQYF | TGTGCCAGCAGTTACAAACCGGGACAGAGCAACTACGAGCAGTACTTC | TRBJ2-7 | TRBD1 | TRBV6-2/TRBV6-3 | .
CASSQDYRMGNQPQHF | TGCGCCAGCAGCCAAGATTACAGAATGGGCAATCAGCCCCAGCATTTT | TRBJ1-5 | . | TRBV4-1 | .
CASSQQDRNLLWGNTIYF | TGTGCCAGCAGCCAACAGGACAGGAATCTACTCTGGGGAAACACCATATATTTT | TRBJ1-3 | TRBD1 | TRBV3-1/TRBV3-2 | .
CASSIDFTGELFF | TGTGCCAGTAGTATAGATTTCACCGGGGAGCTGTTTTTT | TRBJ2-2 | . | TRBV19 | .
CASSYIFGTGNSPLHF | TGTGCCAGCAGTTACATCTTCGGGACAGGGAATTCACCCCTCCACTTT | TRBJ1-6 | TRBD1 | TRBV6-5 | .
CASSSSSRPRTEAFF | TGTGCCAGCAGTTCCAGCAGTCGGCCTAGGACAGAAGCTTTCTTT | TRBJ1-1 | . | TRBV27 | .
CASSEYETGGGSPLHF | TGTGCCAGCAGTGAATACGAGACAGGGGGTGGATCACCCCTCCACTTT | TRBJ1-6 | TRBD1 | TRBV25-1 | .
CASSQENRGGSTDTQYF | TGTGCCAGCAGCCAAGAGAACAGGGGGGGGAGCACAGATACGCAGTATTTT | TRBJ2-3 | . | TRBV4-2 | .
CAWSGTGAGNTIYF | TGTGCCTGGAGTGGGACAGGGGCTGGAAACACCATATATTTT | TRBJ1-3 | TRBD1 | TRBV30 | few
CASRPGPRYEQYF | TGTGCCAGCAGACCGGGACCCCGATACGAGCAGTACTTC | TRBJ2-7 | . | TRBV28 | few
CASRASGQGNSPLHF | TGTGCCAGCAGGGCCTCGGGACAGGGTAATTCACCCCTCCACTTT | TRBJ1-6 | TRBD1 | TRBV7-8 | .
CASSLGAFRDRTNYGYTF | TGTGCCAGCAGCTTAGGGGCTTTCCGCGACAGGACTAACTATGGCTACACCTTC | TRBJ1-2 | . | TRBV9 | once
CASSVGGVGTDYEQYF | TGTGCCAGCAGCGTAGGTGGAGTAGGGACAGACTACGAGCAGTACTTC | TRBJ2-7 | TRBD1 | TRBV9 | .
CASSSRYSSTDTQYF | TGTGCCAGCAGTAGCAGGTACTCTAGCACAGATACGCAGTATTTT | TRBJ2-3 | . | TRBV6-6 | .
CASSEARGQGAPGYTF | TGTGCCAGCAGTGAAGCGCGAGGACAGGGGGCGCCTGGCTACACCTTC | TRBJ1-2 | TRBD1 | TRBV2 | .
CASSATGTGYQPQHF | TGTGCCAGCAGCGCAACCGGGACAGGGTATCAGCCCCAGCATTTT | TRBJ1-5 | TRBD1 | TRBV9 | .
CASSFDTAPTGELFF | TGTGCCAGCAGCTTTGATACAGCTCCCACCGGGGAGCTGTTTTTT | TRBJ2-2 | . | TRBV5-8 | .
CASSPSGPGYYGYTF | TGTGCCAGCAGCCCTTCCGGGCCTGGATATTATGGCTACACCTTC | TRBJ1-2 | . | TRBV7-9 | .
CATSDHLGQSYTGELFF | TGTGCCACCAGTGACCACTTGGGACAGAGTTACACCGGGGAGCTGTTTTTT | TRBJ2-2 | TRBD1 | TRBV24-1 | few
CASSLPAGVGYTF | TGTGCCAGCAGCTTACCCGCAGGGGTAGGCTACACCTTC | TRBJ1-2 | . | TRBV7-2 | .
CASSLGGRGARQPQHF | TGTGCCAGCAGCTTAGGAGGTCGGGGGGCGAGGCAGCCCCAGCATTTT | TRBJ1-5 | . | TRBV7-9 | .
CASSWGPATGELFF | TGCGCCAGCAGCTGGGGGCCGGCCACCGGGGAGCTGTTTTTT | TRBJ2-2 | . | TRBV5-1 | medium-sized
CASSPRGNYEQYF | TGTGCCAGCTCACCACGGGGAAACTACGAGCAGTACTTC | TRBJ2-7 | . | TRBV18 | .
CASSPQGTYEQYF | TGTGCCAGCTCACCACAGGGTACCTACGAGCAGTACTTC | TRBJ2-7 | . | TRBV18 | few
CASSPRAGTGELFF | TGTGCCAGCTCACCACGGGCAGGGACCGGGGAGCTGTTTTTT | TRBJ2-2 | . | TRBV18 | .
CASSLSDSSEQYF | TGTGCCAGCAGTTTGTCGGATAGCTCCGAGCAGTACTTC | TRBJ2-7 | . | TRBV28 | once
CASSFGDTFSYEQYF | TGTGCCAGCAGCTTCGGGGACACCTTCTCCTACGAGCAGTACTTC | TRBJ2-7 | . | TRBV5-5 | .
CASSYFDEQYF | TGTGCCAGCAGTTACTTTGACGAGCAGTACTTC | TRBJ2-7 | . | TRBV6-2/TRBV6-3 | .
CASSSGRRGTEAFF | TGTGCCAGCAGCTCAGGACGGAGGGGCACTGAAGCTTTCTTT | TRBJ1-1 | . | TRBV6-6 | once
CASSPSSDLAGAFNEQFF | TGTGCCAGCAGCCCCAGTTCGGATTTAGCGGGGGCCTTCAATGAGCAGTTCTTC | TRBJ2-1 | TRBD2 | TRBV3-1/TRBV3-2 | .
CASSEESWDGYTF | TGTGCCAGCAGTGAAGAGTCCTGGGATGGCTACACCTTC | TRBJ1-2 | . | TRBV2 | .
CASSIVGGRLSNQPQHF | TGTGCCAGTAGTATCGTTGGGGGTCGACTTAGCAATCAGCCCCAGCATTTT | TRBJ1-5 | . | TRBV19 | .
CASSYWQRDYGYTF | TGTGCCAGCAGTTATTGGCAGAGGGACTATGGCTACACCTTC | TRBJ1-2 | . | TRBV6-2/TRBV6-3 | .
CAWSGGASTDTQYF | TGTGCCTGGAGTGGCGGGGCTAGCACAGATACGCAGTATTTT | TRBJ2-3 | . | TRBV30 | once
CASSRGGNTEAFF | TGTGCCAGCAGCCGCGGGGGGAACACTGAAGCTTTCTTT | TRBJ1-1 | . | TRBV5-4 | .
CASSIGWDPRETQYF | TGTGCCAGTAGTATTGGATGGGACCCCAGGGAGACCCAGTACTTC | TRBJ2-5 | . | TRBV19 | .
CASSQLPSAVNEQFF | TGTGCCAGCAGCCAATTACCCTCCGCGGTCAATGAGCAGTTCTTC | TRBJ2-1 | . | TRBV16 | .
CAWSVLRGKGEKLFF | TGTGCCTGGAGTGTTTTGAGGGGCAAAGGGGAAAAACTGTTTTTT | TRBJ1-4 | . | TRBV30 | .
CASSVPGQGTSQHF | TGTGCCAGCTCAGTCCCGGGACAGGGAACGTCCCAGCATTTT | TRBJ1-5 | TRBD1 | TRBV18 | .